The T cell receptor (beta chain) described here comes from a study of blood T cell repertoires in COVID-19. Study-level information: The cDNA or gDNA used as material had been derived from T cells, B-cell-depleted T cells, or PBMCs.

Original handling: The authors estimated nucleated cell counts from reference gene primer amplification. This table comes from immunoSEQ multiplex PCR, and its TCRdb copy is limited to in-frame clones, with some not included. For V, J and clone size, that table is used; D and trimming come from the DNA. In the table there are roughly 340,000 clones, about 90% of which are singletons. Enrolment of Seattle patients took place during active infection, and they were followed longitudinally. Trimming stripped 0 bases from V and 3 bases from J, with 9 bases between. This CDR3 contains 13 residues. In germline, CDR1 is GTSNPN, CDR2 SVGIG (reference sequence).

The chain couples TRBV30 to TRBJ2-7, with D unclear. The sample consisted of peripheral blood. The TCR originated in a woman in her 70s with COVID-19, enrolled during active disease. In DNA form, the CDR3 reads TGTGCCTGGAGTGTCGCCAGGATCTACGAGCAGTACTTC. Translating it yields CAWSVARIYEQYF.